The next 9 T cell receptor beta chains were all read from a single sample in a study of patients and donors after allogeneic stem cell transplantation. A single record per CDR3 protein comes from TCRdb applying MiXCR to the RT-PCR reads. Seen here are around 82,000 distinct CDR3 sequences, 4.5% to 5% observed once, and the top ten hold roughly 2.5%. Input material: blood, either unsorted or a sorted T cell fraction (not recorded which). Receptor source: a human donor who was either an allogeneic HSCT recipient or a stem cell or donor lymphocyte infusion donor (not recorded which). It is not recorded whose cells these are; they may come from a transplant donor.

This clonotype was counted at least ten times. The chain links TRBV7-6 to TRBJ1-4, with TRBD1 matching over 8 bases. V lost 0 bases, J lost 7 bases, and 4 bases stayed unmatched. CDR1 and CDR2 from the germline V gene are SGHVS and FNYEAQ. The CDR3 runs 15 residues. The CDR3 nucleotides are TGTGCCAGCAGCTTAGCGGAGACAGGGGTTGAAAAACTGTTTTTT. This codes for CASSLAETGVEKLFF.

This clonotype came up many times. J is TRBJ1-1 and V is TRBV2; D possibly corresponds to TRBD1 (6 bases). The CDR3 totals 14 residues. Germline values: CDR1 SNHLY, CDR2 FYNNEI. V dropped 3 bases and J dropped 7 bases, with 15 bases sitting between them. The CDR3 nucleotides read TGTGCCAGCAGTGAGGTACAGGGCTTCGGTGAAGCTTTCTTT. It encodes CASSEVQGFGEAFF. The complete variable domain, with remaining parts taken from reference TRBV2 and TRBJ1-1, reads EPEVTQTPSHQVTQMGQEVILRCVPISNHLYFYWYRQILGQKVEFLVSFYNNEISEKSEIFDDQFSVERPDGSNFTLKIRSTKLEDSAMYFCASSEVQGFGEAFFGQGTRLTVV.

This clonotype was seen ten or more times. J is TRBJ1-2 and V is TRBV5-1; no clear D gene. Germline CDR1 reads SGHRS; CDR2 reads YFSETQ. The V end was cut by 0 bases, the J end by 4 bases, with 7 bases between. The CDR3 runs to 13 residues. CDR3 in DNA: TGCGCCAGCAGCTTGGGGGGAACCTATGGCTACACCTTC. Translated: CASSLGGTYGYTF.

This clonotype was detected many times. V usage is TRBV7-8 and J usage is TRBJ2-7; D gene ambiguous. This CDR3 has 12 amino acids. Per the germline V gene, CDR1 is SGHVS and CDR2 is FQNEAQ. V dropped 3 bases and J dropped 5 bases, with 8 bases sitting between them. For the CDR3, the DNA is TGTGCCAGCAGCTTCAAAGGAGACGAGCAGTACTTC. Translating gives CASSFKGDEQYF.

This clonotype was counted only a few times. V is TRBV13 and J is TRBJ2-1; tentative D call: TRBD2 (6 bases). The length of the CDR3 is 13 residues. CDR1 and CDR2 from the germline V gene are PRHDT and FYEKMQ (reference sequence). V gave up 5 bases and J gave up 7 bases, with 12 bases separating them. In nucleotides, the CDR3 is TGTGCCAGCAGCCCGGGGAGCGGGAATGAGCAGTTCTTC. The encoded protein is CASSPGSGNEQFF.

This clonotype was observed many times. This rearrangement joins TRBV28 to TRBJ1-5, with D possibly matching TRBD1 (6 bases). The CDR3 totals 14 residues. The germline gives CDR1 MDHEN, CDR2 SYDVKM. V lost 2 bases and J lost 6, with 11 bases in between. CDR3 bases: TGTGCCAGCAGTTTACTGGGACATCGTCAGCCCCAGCATTTT. Its protein is CASSLLGHRQPQHF.

This chain's CDR3 is CASSLRLGPYNEQFF. The CDR3 DNA follows: TGTGCCAGCAGCCTCAGACTAGGACCTTACAATGAGCAGTTCTTC. The chain carries TRBV11-2 and TRBJ2-1; TRBD2 is a possible D gene (6 bases). The germline V gene has CDR1 SGHAT and CDR2 FQNNGV. The CDR3 length is 15 residues. V shed 5 bases and J shed 4 bases, with 15 bases lying between them.

This clonotype has ten or more counts. The rearrangement links TRBV27 to TRBJ2-1; TRBD2 is a possible D gene (6 bases). This CDR3 spans 15 amino acids. The germline V and J ends were trimmed by 3 bases and 4 bases, with 13 bases remaining between them. Looked up from germline, CDR1 is MNHEY and CDR2 is SMNVEV (reference sequence). The CDR3 region is CASSLSSVSYNEQFF. The CDR3, as DNA: TGTGCCAGCAGTTTGTCTAGCGTGTCATACAATGAGCAGTTCTTC.

This clonotype was picked up many times. This chain joins TRBV2 and TRBJ1-1, with D possibly TRBD1 on 5 matching bases. The V and J ends lost 7 bases and 0 bases respectively, with 12 bases between them. This CDR3 is built from 14 residues. Germline V gene data show CDR1 as SNHLY and CDR2 as FYNNEI. The DNA for the CDR3 is TGTGCCAGCACCGGGGCCCTACTGAACACTGAAGCTTTCTTT. As protein: CASTGALLNTEAFF.